This TCR beta chain was documented in a study of T-cell memory formation after mild COVID-19 (dated by TCRdb to the early 2020s). Notes on the research overall: TCR sequence clusters from the two donors were largely donor specific. In two donors, T-cell clones that expanded and contracted after mild COVID-19 were followed by sequencing TCRalpha and TCRbeta repertoires longitudinally. Two young, previously healthy adult volunteers, one female and one male, were included in the cohort.

Reads for this sample came from an Illumina NovaSeq 6000. cDNA libraries for TCRalpha and TCRbeta were prepared by 5'RACE using constant-segment primers, with sample barcodes and unique molecular identifiers added. Trizol reagent was used to extract RNA from every sample. Amplification of the libraries took two PCR steps, and the second step added a second sample barcode plus Illumina TruSeq adapters. Libraries were sequenced on an Illumina NovaSeq with 2 x 150 bp paired-end reads. In the paper's pipeline: Reads were demultiplexed and collapsed into UMI-guided consensus sequences with migec v1.2.7. With mixcr v2.1.11, UMI consensuses were aligned to TRA and TRB V and J templates and assembled into clonotypes. Expanded or contracted clonotypes were those called significant by both edgeR and NoisET, with noise models trained on biological replicates. For edgeR calls, the cutoffs were a false discovery rate-adjusted p below 0.01 and a log2 fold-change threshold of 1. As an exploratory analysis of dynamics, PCA with hierarchical clustering was applied to max-normalized trajectories of the 1000 most abundant clonotypes. Each responding clone was given a CD4 or CD8 phenotype based on the CD4+ and CD8+ repertoires, which had been sequenced separately. TCRdb handled the public reads itself, with Q25 trimming in fastp and clone calling in MiXCR, and kept productive beta chains. Rows matching on CDR3 protein sequence are summarized as one entry with the most common DNA and genes. None of the V and J calls come from the authors' own analysis; TCRdb made them. Counted in this sample were fewer than 700,000 distinct CDR3 sequences; about a sixth of them appeared once. In total, the top ten clones hold 12% of the sample.

This clonotype has just a few counts. Its antigen has not been determined. Per-base quality was not reported, and no clone a single base away is much larger than it. Trimming costs V 2 bases and J 0 bases, and their ends lie 8 bases apart. Taken from cysteine to phenylalanine, the CDR3 has 14 residues. The DNA shown is the 42-base CDR3, in frame from base 1. Points the paper makes about the study in general: From day 15 to 85, contracting clones showed balanced CD4/CD8 phenotypes, whereas a second wave of clones that expanded from day 15 to 37 leaned towards CD4+. Whether the second-wave clones peaking on day 37 were SARS-CoV-2 specific was not confirmed. Only a couple of mild cases were covered in the study, and larger cohorts including severe cases with pre-infection samples were considered necessary. Contracting CD4+ clones were located mainly in the CM and EM memory subsets, whereas CD8+ clones were found to be enriched in EMRA. Some responding clones were detected in pre-infection memory, which suggested that pre-existing cross-reactive memory T cells had joined the SARS-CoV-2 response.

Ficoll-Paque density gradient centrifugation was used to isolate PBMCs. The rearranged chain carries TRBV12-3 or TRBV12-4 and TRBJ2-7; the D gene assignment is perhaps TRBD1 or TRBD2, with each matching 5 bases. What was sequenced was PBMCs or a T cell subset sorted from them (not recorded which). This clonotype was sampled from an adult woman who had mild COVID-19 (a few samples of this study predate the infection). The sample titles of this study are shuffled in the database, so cell type and time point are left out; the donor was told from shared clones. CDR3 region: CASSLIGTSYEQYF. In nucleotide form, the sequence is TGTGCCAGCAGTTTAATTGGGACCTCCTACGAGCAGTACTTC.